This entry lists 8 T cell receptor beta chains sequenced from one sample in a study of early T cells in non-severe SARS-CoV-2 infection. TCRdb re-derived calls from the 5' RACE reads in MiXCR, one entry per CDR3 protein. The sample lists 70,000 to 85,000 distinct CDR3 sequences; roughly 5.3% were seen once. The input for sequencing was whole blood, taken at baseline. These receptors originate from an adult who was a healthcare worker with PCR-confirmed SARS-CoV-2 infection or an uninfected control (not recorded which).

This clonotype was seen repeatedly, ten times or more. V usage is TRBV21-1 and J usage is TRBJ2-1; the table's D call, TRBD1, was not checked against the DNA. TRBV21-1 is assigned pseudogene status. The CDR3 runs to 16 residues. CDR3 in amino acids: CASSKALSGAYNEQFF. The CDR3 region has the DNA TGTGCCAGCAGCAAAGCGCTGTCAGGGGCCTACAATGAGCAGTTCTTC.

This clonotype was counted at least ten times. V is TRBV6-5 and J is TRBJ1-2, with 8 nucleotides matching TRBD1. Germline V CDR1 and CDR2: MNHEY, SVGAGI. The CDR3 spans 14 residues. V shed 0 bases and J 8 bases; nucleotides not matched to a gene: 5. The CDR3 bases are TGTGCCAGCAGTTACTCAGGACAGGGATGGGGCTACACCTTC. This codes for CASSYSGQGWGYTF.

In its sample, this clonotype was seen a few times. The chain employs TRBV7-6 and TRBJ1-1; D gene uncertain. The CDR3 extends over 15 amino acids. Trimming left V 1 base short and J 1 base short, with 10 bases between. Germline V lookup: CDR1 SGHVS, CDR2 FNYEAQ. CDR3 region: CASSLEPAPNTEAFF. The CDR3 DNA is TGTGCCAGCAGCTTAGAGCCGGCGCCGAACACTGAAGCTTTCTTT.

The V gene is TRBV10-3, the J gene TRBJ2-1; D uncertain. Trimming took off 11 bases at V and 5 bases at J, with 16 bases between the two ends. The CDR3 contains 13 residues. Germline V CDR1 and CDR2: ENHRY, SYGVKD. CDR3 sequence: CAARAAGDNEQFF. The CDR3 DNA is TGTGCCGCCCGGGCTGCAGGAGACAATGAGCAGTTCTTC.

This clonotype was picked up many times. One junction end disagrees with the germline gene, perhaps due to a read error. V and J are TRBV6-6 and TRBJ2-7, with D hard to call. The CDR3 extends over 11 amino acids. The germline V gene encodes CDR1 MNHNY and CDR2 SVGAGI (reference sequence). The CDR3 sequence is CASTYSYEQYF. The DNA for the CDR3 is TGTGCCAGCACTTACAGTTACGAGCAGTACTTC.

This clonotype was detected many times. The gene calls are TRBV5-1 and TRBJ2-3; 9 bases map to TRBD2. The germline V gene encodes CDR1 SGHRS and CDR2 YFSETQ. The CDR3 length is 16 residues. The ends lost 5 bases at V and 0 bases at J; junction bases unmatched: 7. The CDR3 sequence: CASRDTSGPSTDTQYF. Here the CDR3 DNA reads TGCGCCAGCAGGGATACTAGCGGGCCTAGCACAGATACGCAGTATTTT.

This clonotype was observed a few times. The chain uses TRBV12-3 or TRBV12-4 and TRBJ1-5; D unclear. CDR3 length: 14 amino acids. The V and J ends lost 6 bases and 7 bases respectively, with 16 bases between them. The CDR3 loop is CASSRAPSRQPQHF. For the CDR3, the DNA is TGTGCCAGCAGCCGGGCCCCGAGTCGCCAGCCCCAGCATTTT.

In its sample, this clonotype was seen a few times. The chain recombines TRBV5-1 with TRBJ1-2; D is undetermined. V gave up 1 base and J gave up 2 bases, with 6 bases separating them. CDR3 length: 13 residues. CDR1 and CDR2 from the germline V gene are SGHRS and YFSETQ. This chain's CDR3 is CASSLLQNYGYTF. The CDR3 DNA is TGCGCCAGCAGCTTGTTACAAAACTATGGCTACACCTTC.